This T cell receptor (beta chain) appears in the sequencing data of a study of T cell responses to AZD1222 COVID-19 vaccine (dated by TCRdb to the early 2020s). About the study as a whole: AZD1222 recipients given second doses at about 4 weeks or at about 12 weeks were pooled, since spike-specific TCR depth and breadth were not found to differ between the two schedules. Trial participants were enrolled into age subgroups of 18-55, 56-69 and 70-plus years, which contained approximately 150, 28 and 58 TCR-sequenced participants, respectively. TCR sequencing was performed for some 250 trial participants, of whom approximately 200 were given two doses of AZD1222 and around 25 were given two doses of MenACWY control vaccine. Paper-wide results and their limitations: Because no day 14 peak-response samples were available, the repertoires could be characterized only after the peak T cell response. Spike-specific TCR breadth and depth rose significantly after two AZD1222 doses compared with day 0 and with MenACWY recipients. The 56-69-year group was small, and its depth increase did not reach significance, likely because of low power. Participants were mostly white British, with more females than males. The authors suggested clonal diversity may have been underestimated. Conclusions about previously exposed vaccinees are limited, since just a handful of AZD1222 recipients were seropositive for SARS-CoV-2 at baseline. Reportedly, close to half of the unique spike-specific TCRs recognized epitopes lying outside the regions that are mutated in the B.1.351 and B.1.1.7 variants. The vaccine-associated CD4 TCRs covered the entire spike protein, and the dominant responses fell in regions 160-218 and 743-854.

Reading the label with the study, this specimen's time point is: baseline before first vaccination. Vaccinee samples came from UK trials COV001 and COV002, including a single-blind randomized controlled phase 2/3 trial of AZD1222 (ChAdOx1 nCoV-19) in healthy adults. For TCRbeta chain sequencing, PBMC samples from trial participants were taken at day 0 and at day 28 after the second dose. V is cut by 8 bases and J by 6 bases, and the space between the germline ends is 17 bases. Sequences SNHLY (CDR1) and FYNNEI (CDR2) are obtained from the germline V gene. The CDR3, cysteine through phenylalanine, is 14 amino acids long. Solely the CDR3 DNA is kept, with 42 bases framed from the first base. The CDR3 regions of human TCRbeta chains were analyzed by immunosequencing. The authors' pipeline ran thus. Repertoire TCRs were matched against a reference library of SARS-CoV-2-specific TCRs generated with the MIRA antigen-specificity platform. Breadth was defined as the fraction of unique TCRs that were SARS-CoV-2-associated. Depth was defined as the fraction of total T cells that were SARS-CoV-2-associated. Using the MIRA data, every spike-specific TCR was mapped to the spike region that the TCR reacted to and assigned to either a CD4 or a CD8 class. Log10-transformed breadth and depth values were compared by one-way ANOVA with Sidak's multiple comparisons tests. TCRdb holds this immuneACCESS table with in-frame rearrangements only. Some clones are missing; in checked studies, unresolved V genes explain under half, and the rest has no known cause. V and J calls and clone size follow that table, whereas D and trimming were derived from the DNA. This sample is represented by some 120,000 clones; 94% of them were singletons. The leading ten clones occupy around 7% of the sample.

As to this clone: The antigen it binds to is not known. Per-base qualities were not stored, and no clone one base away is much larger.

The sequence is built from TRBV2 and TRBJ1-5; a weak D assignment points to TRBD1 (6 bases agree). The specimen comprised peripheral blood, sampled on day 0 of AZD1222 vaccination. This sequence was found in an adult in good health. The CDR3 region has the sequence CASEGGLVGQPQHF. The DNA sequence is as follows: TGTGCCAGCGAAGGGGGGTTGGTTGGTCAGCCCCAGCATTTT.